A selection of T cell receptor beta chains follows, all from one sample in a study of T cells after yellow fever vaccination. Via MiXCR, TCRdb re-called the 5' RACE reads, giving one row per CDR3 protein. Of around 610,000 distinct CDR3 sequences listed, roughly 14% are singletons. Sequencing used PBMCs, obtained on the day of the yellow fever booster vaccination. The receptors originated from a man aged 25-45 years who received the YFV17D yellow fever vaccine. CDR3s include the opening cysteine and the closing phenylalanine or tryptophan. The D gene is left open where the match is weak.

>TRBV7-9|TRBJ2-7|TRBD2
CASRGPLTSGSINEQYF
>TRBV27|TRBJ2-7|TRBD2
CASSIGLAYEQYF
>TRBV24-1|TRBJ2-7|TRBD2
CATSPARGAGDYEQYF
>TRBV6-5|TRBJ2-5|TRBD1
CASSYWDSPVKTQYF
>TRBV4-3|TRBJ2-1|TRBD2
CASSQVRTSGGSEQFF
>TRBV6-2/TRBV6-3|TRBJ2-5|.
CASSSEDQETQYF
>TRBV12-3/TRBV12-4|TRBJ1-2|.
CASSFSGDYGYTF
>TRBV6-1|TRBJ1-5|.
CASSEEQGHQPQHF
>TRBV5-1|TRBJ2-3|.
CASSRGRDHSTDTQYF
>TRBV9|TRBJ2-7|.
CASSVAPQGPYEQYF
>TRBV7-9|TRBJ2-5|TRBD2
CASSLERGGQETQYF
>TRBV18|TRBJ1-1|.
CASSPNSEPEAFF
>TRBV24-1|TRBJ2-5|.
CATSDTGNSGQETQYF
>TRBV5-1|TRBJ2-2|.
CASSELPGGELFF
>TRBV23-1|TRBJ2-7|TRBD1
CASNHSGTDYEQYF
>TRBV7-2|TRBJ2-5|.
CASSLEGGAGFNF
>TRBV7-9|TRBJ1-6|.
CASSSSDRPYSPLHF
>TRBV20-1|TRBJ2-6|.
CSAENSFRSGANVLTF
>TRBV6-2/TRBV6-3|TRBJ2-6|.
CASSPGAGANVLTF
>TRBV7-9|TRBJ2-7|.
CASSLAAGRTSYEQYF
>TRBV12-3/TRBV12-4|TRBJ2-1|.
CASSGRGRDEQFF
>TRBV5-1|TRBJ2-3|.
CASSATASDTQYF
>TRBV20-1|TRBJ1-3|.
CSARSGNTIYF
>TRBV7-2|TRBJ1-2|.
CASSLALSGTGTQGYGYTF
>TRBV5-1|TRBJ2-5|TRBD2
CASSSLSAGGQETQYF
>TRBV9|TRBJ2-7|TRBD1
CASSVNTGGPYEQYF
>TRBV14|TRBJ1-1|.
CASSQVYRKMNTEAFF
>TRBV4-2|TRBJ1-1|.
CASSPRRQINTEAFF
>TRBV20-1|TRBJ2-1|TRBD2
CSARDLRAGALNEQFF
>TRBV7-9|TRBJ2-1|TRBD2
CASTPGGTKHAEQFF
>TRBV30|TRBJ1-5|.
CAWSVGGSNQPQHF
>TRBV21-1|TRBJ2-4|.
CASSKRAGQGDIQYF